This T cell receptor (beta chain) comes out of a study of blood T cell repertoires in COVID-19. The CDR3 consists of 14 residues. The germline V gene encodes CDR1 LNHDA and CDR2 SQIVND (reference sequence). The J segment lost 5 bases and the V segment lost 4 bases, leaving 4 bases of the junction unmatched. Clones were read by immunoSEQ multiplex PCR, and TCRdb kept only the in-frame ones, dropping some. Here the sample spans fewer than 85,000 clones, 82% being singletons. The V and J genes are TRBV19 and TRBJ2-3, with 9 bases that match TRBD1. This sequence originates from a human donor in a cohort sampled during active COVID-19. Sequences were obtained from peripheral blood. For the CDR3, the DNA is TGTGCCAGTAGTACGGACAGGGGCCGAGATACGCAGTATTTT. Encoded protein: CASSTDRGRDTQYF.